The clone carrying this TCR beta chain was seen ten or more times. Its cognate antigen is unknown. The team produced cDNA through 5'RACE using 10-nucleotide random UMIs. The authors obtained over 200 million TCR-beta sequences from 15-18 subjects per sequencing run. TCRdb fed the 5' RACE reads into MiXCR, producing one record per CDR3 protein. The sample includes around 97,000 distinct CDR3 sequences, roughly a tenth of them seen just once. This sample stems from a study of neurological immune-mediated disorders. The germline CDR1 and CDR2 sequences are MNHEY and SVGAGI. Trimming removed 2 bases from V and 5 bases from J; junction bases left unmatched: 7. The CDR3 length is 15 residues. The time point was: longitudinal time-point 3. General study results and limits: The level of TCR clonal expansion was highest in patients with HTLV-1-associated myelopathy and lowest in multiple sclerosis, where it fell below the level seen in healthy controls. None of the CDR3 amino acid sequences of expanded clones were shared across subjects, and this suggested private repertoires in all groups.

The sequence came from a female donor with HTLV-1-associated myelopathy (HAM/TSP). This chain links TRBV6-5 with TRBJ1-2; 8 nucleotides match TRBD1. Specimen: PBMCs. CDR3 DNA sequence: TGTGCCAGCAGTTACAGCGACAGGGGAGCGTATGGCTACACCTTC. This codes for CASSYSDRGAYGYTF.